This record covers a single T cell receptor (beta chain). Its antigen is unidentified. CDR1 and CDR2 from the germline V gene are PRHDT and FYEKMQ (reference sequence). The CDR3 sequence is 15 residues long. The data originate from a study of CXCR3-negative and CXCR3-positive naive CD8 T cells. Overall study: For each library, about 1.5 +/- 0.3 million TRB reads were obtained, approximately 140 million in total.

TRB cDNA was prepared as libraries by UMI-labeled 5' RACE. TCRdb reprocessed the 5' RACE reads and stores each CDR3 protein as one record, lacking DNA. This sample carries fewer than 90,000 distinct CDR3 sequences, with almost 0.55% going to the ten biggest clones. Study-wide points: Naive subsets had comparable surface CD5; TCR strength was inferred from TRB CDR3 properties. Unlike memory cells, which differed, naive CXCR3-negative and CXCR3-positive cells had similar TRBV-TRBJ usage. Partly lower CXCR3 expression followed cryopreservation, and most assays relied on fresh PBMCs. When CXCR3-positive naive cells were set against CXCR3-negative naive cells, the former had more hydrophobic TRB CDR3s.

Sequenced sample: naive CXCR3+ CD8+ T cells from blood. The subset: CD45RO-CCR7+CD27+CD95- naive CD8+ T cells expressing CXCR3 (TNR3+). This sequence was found in a human donor in good health. Some clones in this sample may be carry-over from other donors' samples. The rearrangement uses TRBV13 and TRBJ2-1; TCRdb reports TRBD2, a call that lacks DNA to check it against. The CDR3 sequence: CASSETSGEWNEQFF.